The rows below give T cell receptor beta chains drawn from one sample of a study of beta chain features in type 1 diabetes. Method: immunoSEQ multiplex PCR; TCRdb's copy keeps in-frame clones and lacks some. Counted here are about 260,000 clones, about 63% occurring once; the ten biggest clones make up 0.053%. Specimen: naive CD4+ T cells from blood. Receptor source: a young man in good health. Each CDR3 is given with its conserved first and last residue. The order of the fields is J gene, V gene, clone size, CDR3 protein. Size values are once, few and many counts, or a class for expanded clones, and some rows have none.

j_gene: TRBJ2-1
v_gene: TRBV29-1
abundance: few
CDR3aa: CSVGTGTYNEQFF

j_gene: TRBJ2-1
v_gene: TRBV30
abundance: once
CDR3aa: CAWSGGSGRDEQFF

j_gene: TRBJ2-1
v_gene: TRBV30
abundance: -
CDR3aa: CASTGSGSSYNEQFF

j_gene: TRBJ2-1
v_gene: TRBV30
abundance: -
CDR3aa: CAWRPGTGWLEQFF

j_gene: TRBJ2-7
v_gene: TRBV25-1
abundance: once
CDR3aa: CASSERGTLSYEQYF

j_gene: TRBJ2-6
v_gene: TRBV5-1
abundance: -
CDR3aa: CASSEGTGAANVLTF

j_gene: TRBJ2-5
v_gene: TRBV15
abundance: -
CDR3aa: CATSRVASLGETQYF

j_gene: TRBJ2-2
v_gene: TRBV29-1
abundance: few
CDR3aa: CSVEPSNTGELFF

j_gene: TRBJ1-1
v_gene: TRBV13
abundance: -
CDR3aa: CASSRPGQMNTEAFF

j_gene: TRBJ2-1
v_gene: TRBV5-1
abundance: -
CDR3aa: CASSLDSGTYNEQFF

j_gene: TRBJ2-6
v_gene: TRBV28
abundance: -
CDR3aa: CASRGLSSGANVLTF

j_gene: TRBJ1-1
v_gene: TRBV25-1
abundance: -
CDR3aa: CAGRRNTEAFF

j_gene: TRBJ2-1
v_gene: TRBV7-2
abundance: -
CDR3aa: CASSASGGRNNEQFF

j_gene: TRBJ2-7
v_gene: TRBV9
abundance: -
CDR3aa: CASSLRPGMGVDEQYF

j_gene: TRBJ1-6
v_gene: TRBV25-1
abundance: -
CDR3aa: CASSESTGENSPLHF

j_gene: TRBJ2-3
v_gene: TRBV30
abundance: -
CDR3aa: CAWDLDRDRYTQYF